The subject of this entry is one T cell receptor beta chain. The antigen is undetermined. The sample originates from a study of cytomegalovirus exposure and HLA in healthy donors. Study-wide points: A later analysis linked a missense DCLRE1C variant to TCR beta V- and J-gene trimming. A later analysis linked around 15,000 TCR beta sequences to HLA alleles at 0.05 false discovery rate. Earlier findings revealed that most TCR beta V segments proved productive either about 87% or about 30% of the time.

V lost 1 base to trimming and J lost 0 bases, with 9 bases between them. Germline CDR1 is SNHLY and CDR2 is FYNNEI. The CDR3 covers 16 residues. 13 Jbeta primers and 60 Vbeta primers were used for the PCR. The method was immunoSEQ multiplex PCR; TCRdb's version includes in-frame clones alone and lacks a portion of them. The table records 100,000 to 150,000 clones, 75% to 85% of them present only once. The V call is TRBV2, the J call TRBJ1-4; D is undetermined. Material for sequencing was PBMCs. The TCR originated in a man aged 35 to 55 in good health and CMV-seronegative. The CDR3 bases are TGTGCCAGCAGTGAAGGAGGGTATCCAACTAATGAAAAACTGTTTTTT. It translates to CASSEGGYPTNEKLFF.